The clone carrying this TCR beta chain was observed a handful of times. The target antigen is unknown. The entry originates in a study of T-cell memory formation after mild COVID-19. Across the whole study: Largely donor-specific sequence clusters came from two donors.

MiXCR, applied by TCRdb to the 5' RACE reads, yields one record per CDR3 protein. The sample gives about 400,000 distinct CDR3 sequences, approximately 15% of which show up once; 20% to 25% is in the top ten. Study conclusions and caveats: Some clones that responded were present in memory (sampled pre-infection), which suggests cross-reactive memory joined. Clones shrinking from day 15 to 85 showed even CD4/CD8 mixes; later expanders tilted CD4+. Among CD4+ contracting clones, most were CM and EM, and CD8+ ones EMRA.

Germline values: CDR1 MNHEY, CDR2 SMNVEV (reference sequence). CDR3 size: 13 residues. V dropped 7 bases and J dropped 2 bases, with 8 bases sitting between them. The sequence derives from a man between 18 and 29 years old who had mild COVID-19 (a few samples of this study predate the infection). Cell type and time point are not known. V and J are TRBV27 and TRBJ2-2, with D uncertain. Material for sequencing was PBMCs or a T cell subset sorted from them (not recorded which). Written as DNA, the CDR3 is TGTGCCAGCAAGAATGTCAACACCGGGGAGCTGTTTTTT. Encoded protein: CASKNVNTGELFF.